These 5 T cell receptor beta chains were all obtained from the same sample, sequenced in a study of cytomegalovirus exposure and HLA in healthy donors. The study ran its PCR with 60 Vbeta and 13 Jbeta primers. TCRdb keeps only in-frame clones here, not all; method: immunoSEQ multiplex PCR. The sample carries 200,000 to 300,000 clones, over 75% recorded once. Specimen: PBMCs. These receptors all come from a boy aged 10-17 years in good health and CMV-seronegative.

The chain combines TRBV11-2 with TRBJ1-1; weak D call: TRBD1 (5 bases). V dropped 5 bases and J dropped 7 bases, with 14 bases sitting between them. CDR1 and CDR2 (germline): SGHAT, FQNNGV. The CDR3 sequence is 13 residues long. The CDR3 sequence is CASSPGTRGEAFF. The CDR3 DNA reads TGTGCCAGCAGCCCCGGGACTCGGGGTGAAGCTTTCTTT.

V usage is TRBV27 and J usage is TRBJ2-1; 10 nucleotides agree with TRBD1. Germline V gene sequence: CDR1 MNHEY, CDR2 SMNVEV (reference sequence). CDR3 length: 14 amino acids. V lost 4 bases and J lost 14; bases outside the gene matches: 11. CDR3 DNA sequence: TGTGCCAGCAGTTCCGGGACAGGGGCTCAAGGGGAGTTCTTC. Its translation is CASSSGTGAQGEFF.

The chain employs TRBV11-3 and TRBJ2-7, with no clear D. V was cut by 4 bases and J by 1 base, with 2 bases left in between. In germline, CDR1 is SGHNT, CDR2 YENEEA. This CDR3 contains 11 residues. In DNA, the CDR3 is TGTGCCAGCAGCTCTTCCTACGAGCAGTACTTC. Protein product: CASSSSYEQYF. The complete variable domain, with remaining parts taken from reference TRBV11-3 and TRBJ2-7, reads EAGVVQSPRYKIIEKKQPVAFWCNPISGHNTLYWYLQNLGQGPELLIRYENEEAVDDSQLPKDRFSAERLKGVDSTLKIQPAELGDSAVYLCASSSSYEQYFGPGTRLTVT.

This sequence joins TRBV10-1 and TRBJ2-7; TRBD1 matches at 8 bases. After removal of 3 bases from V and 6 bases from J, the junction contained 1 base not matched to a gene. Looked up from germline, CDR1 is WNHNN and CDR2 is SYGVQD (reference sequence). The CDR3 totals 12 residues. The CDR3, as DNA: TGCGCCAGCAGTGAAACAGGGGGCGAGCAGTACTTC. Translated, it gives CASSETGGEQYF.

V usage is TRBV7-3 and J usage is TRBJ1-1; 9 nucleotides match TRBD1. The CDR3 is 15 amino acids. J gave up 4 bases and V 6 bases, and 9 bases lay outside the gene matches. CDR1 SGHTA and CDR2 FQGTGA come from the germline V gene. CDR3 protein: CASSAGTGKFTEAFF. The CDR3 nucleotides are TGTGCCAGCAGTGCCGGGACAGGGAAATTCACTGAAGCTTTCTTT.